These T cell receptor beta chains were read from a single sample in a study of blood T cell repertoires in COVID-19. Method: immunoSEQ multiplex PCR; TCRdb's copy keeps in-frame clones and lacks some. The table has some 400,000 clones, around 90% seen once; the top ten hold 6.5%. The sequencing sample was made of peripheral blood. These receptor sequences come from a man in his late teens or twenties with active or convalescent COVID-19. Both conserved end residues are part of each CDR3. A D gene is named only where the DNA matches it firmly. Not all rows give a size; the values are once, few, many and, for expanded clones, a class.

j_call clone_size d_call v_call cdr3_nt cdr3_aa
TRBJ1-2 - TRBD1 TRBV27 TGTGCCAGCAGTTTTGTGATAGGGGGCGCGGAGGGTGGCTACACCTTC CASSFVIGGAEGGYTF
TRBJ2-3 - - TRBV19 TGTGCCAGTAGTATAAGTGTGAGTACTTCGCAGTATTTT CASSISVSTSQYF
TRBJ1-4 few - TRBV15 TGTGCCACCAGCAGAGAGTCCGGGGCAACTAATGAAAAACTGTTTTTT CATSRESGATNEKLFF
TRBJ2-1 - - TRBV6-2/TRBV6-3 TGTGCCAGCAGCCCCAGGGCCCATGAGCAGTTCTTC CASSPRAHEQFF
TRBJ1-1 - - TRBV29-1 TGCAGCGGTTCGGAGAAGAACACTGAAGCTTTCTTT CSGSEKNTEAFF
TRBJ2-6 - - TRBV5-1 TGCGCCAGCAGCTCAGGCCCGGCAGTCCCTTGGCCTGATGGGGCCAACGTCCTGACTTTC CASSSGPAVPWPDGANVLTF
TRBJ1-1 - TRBD1 TRBV19 TGTGCCAGTAGTCTTCGGACAGGGGAGAGGACTGAAGCTTTCTTT CASSLRTGERTEAFF
TRBJ1-1 - - TRBV5-1 TGCGCCAGCACCCTGGGGGGTGAGAACACTGAAGCTTTCTTT CASTLGGENTEAFF
TRBJ1-5 - - TRBV28 TGTGCCAGCAGCTTGAAGGGGCACTTAGGGCCCCAGCATTTT CASSLKGHLGPQHF
TRBJ1-2 - - TRBV7-2 TGTGCCAGCAGCTTAGCGGATCTGGGGAGAATCTATGGCTACACCTTC CASSLADLGRIYGYTF
TRBJ1-6 - - TRBV7-2 TGTGCCAGCAAGTCAGGGGCCCCCAATTCACCCCTCCACTTT CASKSGAPNSPLHF
TRBJ2-7 - - TRBV19 TGTGCCAGTAGTAGCAGGGTAAAACCCTACGAGCAGTACTTC CASSSRVKPYEQYF
TRBJ2-7 - TRBD1 TRBV7-2 TGTGCCAGCAGCTTAGATTACAGGGGAGACCAGTACTTC CASSLDYRGDQYF
TRBJ2-3 - - TRBV11-2 TGTGCCAGCAGCAAAGAGGCGGGGCTAGCGTTGACAGATACGCAGTATTTT CASSKEAGLALTDTQYF
TRBJ2-1 - TRBD2 TRBV7-3 TGTGCCAGCAGCTTGGGGACTAGCGGGACCACCCAATTCTTC CASSLGTSGTTQFF
TRBJ1-6 few TRBD1 TRBV11-2 TGTGCCAGCAGCTCTAAACGGACAGGCGAAAGTTCACCCCTCCACTTT CASSSKRTGESSPLHF
TRBJ2-7 - TRBD1 TRBV4-1 TGCGCCAGCAGCCCCCCCCAGGGACAGGGGGCATGGGAGCAGTACTTC CASSPPQGQGAWEQYF
TRBJ1-1 - - TRBV28 TGTGCCAGCAGTTTAAGTTCGGGGGGAGCTTTCTTT CASSLSSGGAFF
TRBJ2-3 - - TRBV6-2/TRBV6-3 TGTGCCAGCAGTTCGAAGGGGGGCACAGATACGCAGTATTTT CASSSKGGTDTQYF
TRBJ1-1 - TRBD1 TRBV7-9 TGTGCCAGCAGCTCCGGGACAGCCTCAGGGGAAGCTTTCTTT CASSSGTASGEAFF
TRBJ2-2 - TRBD2 TRBV2 TGTGCCAGCAGTGGTGCCGGGACTACTGCCGGGGAGCTGTTTTTT CASSGAGTTAGELFF
TRBJ2-3 - TRBD2 TRBV7-6 TGTGCCAGCAGCCGAACCCTAGCGGGGGAAAGAACAGATACGCAGTATTTT CASSRTLAGERTDTQYF